The 5 T cell receptor beta chains in this list originate from one sample, sequenced in a study of technical replicates of blood from several donors. Measured with immunoSEQ multiplex PCR; TCRdb has only the in-frame clones, and not every one. The sample lists about 64,000 clones, roughly 90% occurring once. Material for sequencing was PBMCs. The receptors were gathered from a human donor in good health. Some clones in this sample may be carry-over from other donors' samples.

This clone was seen only a few times. The chain uses TRBV5-4 and TRBJ2-3; 8 bases are shared with TRBD2. Per the germline V gene, CDR1 is SGHNT and CDR2 is YYREEE (reference sequence). The CDR3 spans 12 residues. Trimming removed 3 bases from V and 6 bases from J; junction bases left unmatched: 0. Written as DNA, the CDR3 is TGTGCCAGCAGCTCGGGGGGGGATACGCAGTATTTT. Translated: CASSSGGDTQYF.

The chain combines TRBV6-5 with TRBJ2-1, with 9 bases that match TRBD1. The CDR3 spans 14 residues. The germline CDR1 and CDR2 sequences are MNHEY and SVGAGI. Trimming cost V 0 bases and J 7 bases; bases outside gene matches: 1. In DNA, the CDR3 is TGTGCCAGCAGTTACTCGGGACAGGGAAATGAGCAGTTCTTC. Encoded protein: CASSYSGQGNEQFF.

The rearrangement uses TRBV7-9 and TRBJ2-1; a weak D match, TRBD2 (6 bases). CDR3 length equals 13 residues. Germline lookup yields CDR1 SEHNR and CDR2 FQNEAQ (reference sequence). The germline V and J ends were trimmed by 2 bases and 5 bases, with 7 bases remaining between them. CDR3 bases: TGTGCCAGCAGCTTATCGGGAGACAATGAGCAGTTCTTC. It encodes CASSLSGDNEQFF.

In this sample, this clone turned up once. The chain links TRBV7-6 to TRBJ2-3; D unclear. The CDR3 is 12 amino acids. Germline assignment: CDR1 SGHVS and CDR2 FNYEAQ. V lost 3 bases and J lost 6, with 7 bases in between. CDR3 in amino acids: CASSFPGDTQYF. The CDR3 coding sequence is TGTGCCAGCAGCTTCCCCGGGGATACGCAGTATTTT.

This CDR3 reads CASSLIRVSKGYTF. The CDR3 region has the DNA TGTGCCAGCAGCTTAATTCGGGTTTCGAAGGGCTACACCTTC. This chain uses TRBV7-3 with TRBJ1-2; D is unclear. CDR1 is SGHTA and CDR2 is FQGTGA in the germline V gene. The CDR3 is 14 amino acids. The V and J ends lost 1 base and 8 bases respectively, with 14 bases between them.